Listed below are T cell receptor beta chains from one sample, sequenced in a study of shared clonotypes between healthy human individuals. Profiled with immunoSEQ multiplex PCR; TCRdb holds only in-frame clones, not every one. The sample includes about 2.5 million clones, approximately 90% of them seen just once. The sequencing sample was made of naive CD4+ T cells from PBMCs. The source is a man aged 18 to 30 in good health. Some clones in this sample may be carry-over from other donors' samples. Both conserved end residues are part of each CDR3. D genes are given only for firm matches. The size field is filled for only some rows; it gives once, few, many or a size class.

abundance,v_gene,j_gene,d_gene,CDR3nt,CDR3aa
-,TRBV5-6,TRBJ2-1,-,TGTGCCAGCAGCTTGGGTGGCAGCGGTGAGCAGTTCTTC,CASSLGGSGEQFF
-,TRBV4-3,TRBJ2-7,-,TGCGCCAGCAGCCAAGAGGTGCGTTTCGAGCAGTACTTC,CASSQEVRFEQYF
-,TRBV18,TRBJ2-7,TRBD2,TGTGCCAGCTCACCCGTGGGGGGGATCTACGAGCAGTACTTC,CASSPVGGIYEQYF
-,TRBV10-3,TRBJ1-2,-,TGTGCCATCAGTGAGGGAGAACAGGAGAACTATGGCTACACCTTC,CAISEGEQENYGYTF
-,TRBV28,TRBJ2-6,-,TGTGCCAGCAGTCACGGGACCGCTCTACTCCGCTCTGGGGCCAACGTCCTGACTTTC,CASSHGTALLRSGANVLTF
-,TRBV18,TRBJ1-1,-,TGTGCCAGCTCCGTGGGGCAGGGAAGTACTGAAGCTTTCTTT,CASSVGQGSTEAFF
-,TRBV7-2,TRBJ2-2,-,TGTGCCAGCAGCTCTTCCGGGACTAACACCGGGGAGCTGTTTTTT,CASSSSGTNTGELFF
-,TRBV18,TRBJ1-4,-,TGTGCCAGCTCATTTTTTACAGCTGCAACTAATGAAAAACTGTTTTTT,CASSFFTAATNEKLFF
-,TRBV28,TRBJ1-5,-,TGTGCCAGCAGTTTGGTGGGAAGTAGCAATCAGCCCCAGCATTTT,CASSLVGSSNQPQHF
once,TRBV29-1,TRBJ2-2,TRBD2,TGCAGCGTTGAGAGTAGCGGGAGTGGCGGCACCGGGGAGCTGTTTTTT,CSVESSGSGGTGELFF
-,TRBV29-1,TRBJ2-7,-,TGCAGCGTTATCAGCAGATCGTACGAGCAGTACTTC,CSVISRSYEQYF
-,TRBV19,TRBJ1-1,-,TGTGCCAGTAGTATAGGTCCTCGGGGTCGCACTGAAGCTTTCTTT,CASSIGPRGRTEAFF
-,TRBV5-5,TRBJ2-7,-,TGTGCCAGCAGCTTCGGAAGGTGGACGGGAGAAGACGAGCAGTACTTC,CASSFGRWTGEDEQYF
-,TRBV7-3,TRBJ1-1,-,TGTGCCAGCAGCCTTACAGGGCCCAACACTGAAGCTTTCTTT,CASSLTGPNTEAFF
-,TRBV7-9,TRBJ2-3,TRBD1,TGTGCCAGCAGCCCCCAGGGGGTGATTTTCACAGATACGCAGTATTTT,CASSPQGVIFTDTQYF
once,TRBV7-3,TRBJ1-2,-,TGTGCCAGCAGCTTAAGTTTCGGCTATGGCTACACCTTC,CASSLSFGYGYTF
-,TRBV11-3,TRBJ2-7,TRBD1,TGTGCCAGCAGCAGGGGACAGCTCTACGAGCAGTACTTC,CASSRGQLYEQYF
-,TRBV7-2,TRBJ2-7,TRBD2,TGTGCCAGCAGCTACCGGCGGGAGGGTCGCGAGCAGTACTTC,CASSYRREGREQYF
once,TRBV5-1,TRBJ2-2,-,TGCGCCAGCAGCTTAGAGGCCCCTGGAGAGCTGTTTTTT,CASSLEAPGELFF
-,TRBV30,TRBJ1-2,-,TGTGCCTGGAGCCCTAGGGGTTCTAAGCGAAAGTATGGCTACACCTTC,CAWSPRGSKRKYGYTF
-,TRBV5-5,TRBJ1-4,-,TGTGCCAGCAGCTTGTTAGGGAATGAAAAACTGTTTTTT,CASSLLGNEKLFF
few,TRBV30,TRBJ1-1,TRBD1,TGTGCCTGGATGAGCGGATGGACAGGGTGGGACACTGAAGCTTTCTTT,CAWMSGWTGWDTEAFF
-,TRBV5-5,TRBJ2-3,-,TGTGCCAGCAGCCACCCTCGTATAGTAACGCAGTATTTT,CASSHPRIVTQYF
-,TRBV7-9,TRBJ2-1,-,TGTGCCAGCAGCTTGGAGGGCAAGCAGTTCTTC,CASSLEGKQFF
-,TRBV5-6,TRBJ2-1,TRBD2,TGTGCCAGCAGCTTTAGGGGACTAGCGAACCCCAGGCAGTTCTTC,CASSFRGLANPRQFF
-,TRBV7-2,TRBJ1-1,-,TGTGCCAGCAGCTTAGGTGGGGGCCCTGAAGCTTTCTTT,CASSLGGGPEAFF
-,TRBV7-9,TRBJ1-3,-,TGTGCCAGCGCAAGCGGCAGCCGAACTGGAAACACCATATATTTT,CASASGSRTGNTIYF
-,TRBV18,TRBJ1-5,TRBD1,TGTGCCAGCTCTCCCGACAGGGGGACCGCTGCGGCCCAGCATTTT,CASSPDRGTAAAQHF
-,TRBV9,TRBJ2-3,TRBD2,TGTGCCAGCAGCGTAGAGTGGACTAGCGGGACGATGACAGATACGCAGTATTTT,CASSVEWTSGTMTDTQYF
-,TRBV19,TRBJ2-4,TRBD2,TGTGCCAGTAGTATAGGCGGGAGTCTAGCCAAAAACATTCAGTACTTC,CASSIGGSLAKNIQYF
-,TRBV29-1,TRBJ1-3,-,TGCAGCGTCCTCCAAGGGCCCGGGGACACCATATATTTT,CSVLQGPGDTIYF
-,TRBV6-5,TRBJ1-1,TRBD1,TGTGCCAGCAGTTACCGACAGGGAGGCACTGAAGCTTTCTTT,CASSYRQGGTEAFF
-,TRBV7-2,TRBJ2-4,-,TGTGCCAGCAGACCGTGGGGGGCCCAAAACATTCAGTACTTC,CASRPWGAQNIQYF
-,TRBV7-2,TRBJ2-1,TRBD2,TGTGCCAGCAGCTTAGACTCGACTAGCGGGAGGTCGGGTGAGCAGTTCTTC,CASSLDSTSGRSGEQFF
-,TRBV23-1,TRBJ1-2,TRBD1,TGCGCCAGCAGTCGCAGTCGTGGACAGGGGGACTATGGCTACACCTTC,CASSRSRGQGDYGYTF
-,TRBV30,TRBJ2-5,TRBD2,TGTGCCCAACCGGGACTAGCGGTTCAAGAGACCCAGTACTTC,CAQPGLAVQETQYF
-,TRBV6-1,TRBJ2-7,TRBD1,TGTGCCAGCAGTGAATCGGGACAGGGGTCCTACGAGCAGTACTTC,CASSESGQGSYEQYF
-,TRBV6-6,TRBJ1-4,-,TGTGCCAGCAGGAGGGAGATTGCTAATGAAAAACTGTTTTTT,CASRREIANEKLFF
-,TRBV27,TRBJ1-5,-,TGTGCCAGCAGTAGCCCCGGGTTGCGCAATCAGCCCCAGCATTTT,CASSSPGLRNQPQHF
-,TRBV20-1,TRBJ2-5,TRBD1,TGCAGTGCGAGACAGGGCGCGACCCAGTACTTC,CSARQGATQYF
once,TRBV7-2,TRBJ2-7,-,TGTGCCAGCAGCCCCCAACTCGCCCACGAGCAGTACTTC,CASSPQLAHEQYF